These 13 T cell receptor beta chains share one sample of origin, sequenced in a study of CD8+ T cells in alopecia areata. It was cDNA, reverse transcribed from extracted RNA, that served as the sequencing template. Sequencing was performed with immunoSEQ multiplex PCR; in TCRdb, only in-frame clones are kept and a portion is missing. The table lists roughly 250,000 clones, less than 80% of them singletons, with approximately 1.2% in the top ten. The input for sequencing was CD4+ T cells sorted from blood, taken at week 0. The source is a human donor with alopecia areata.

This clone has only a few counts. The chain couples TRBV4-1 to TRBJ2-3; TRBD2 matches 7 bases. This CDR3 has 16 residues. Germline-derived CDR1 and CDR2 are MGHRA and YSYEKL. J gave up 0 bases and V 1 base, and 4 bases lay outside the gene matches. CDR3 nucleotides: TGCGCCAGCAGCCAAGTATGGACTAGTAGCACAGATACGCAGTATTTT. It yields the protein CASSQVWTSSTDTQYF.

V gene TRBV6-4 combines with J gene TRBJ2-3, with 9 bases lining up with TRBD1. Germline V gives CDR1 MRHNA, CDR2 SNTAGT. The CDR3 is 14 residues long. V lost 4 bases, J lost 1 base, and 0 bases stayed unmatched. The CDR3 protein is CASSGTGGTDTQYF. In DNA, the CDR3 is TGTGCCAGCAGTGGGACAGGGGGCACAGATACGCAGTATTTT.

This clone showed up just once. The V call is TRBV30, the J call TRBJ1-5; D is unresolved. This CDR3 has 14 amino acids. CDR1 is GTSNPN, CDR2 SVGIG, per germline (reference sequence). V shed 0 bases and J shed 4 bases, with 10 bases lying between them. The CDR3 nucleotides are TGTGCCTGGAGTGTTGGCACACGAAATCAGCCCCAGCATTTT. Protein sequence: CAWSVGTRNQPQHF.

This chain joins TRBV2 and TRBJ1-4; the D gene is possibly TRBD1 (6 bases). The germline CDR1 and CDR2 sequences are SNHLY and FYNNEI. The V end lost 3 bases, the J end lost 7 bases, and 6 bases lay between the germline ends. The CDR3 length is 12 residues. CDR3 DNA sequence: TGTGCCAGCAGTGACAGGGGTGAAAAACTGTTTTTT. Its protein is CASSDRGEKLFF. Filled out from reference TRBV2 and TRBJ1-4, the complete variable domain reads EPEVTQTPSHQVTQMGQEVILRCVPISNHLYFYWYRQILGQKVEFLVSFYNNEISEKSEIFDDQFSVERPDGSNFTLKIRSTKLEDSAMYFCASSDRGEKLFFGSGTQLSVL.

The chain combines TRBV5-1 with TRBJ1-2; a possible D gene is TRBD1 (5 bases). The germline CDR1 and CDR2 sequences are SGHRS and YFSETQ. The CDR3 is 14 amino acids. Trimming removed 1 base from V and 3 bases from J, with 10 bases in between. CDR3 DNA sequence: TGCGCCAGCAGCTTGTATGGGACGGACTATGGCTACACCTTC. Its protein product is CASSLYGTDYGYTF. Looking up the rest from reference TRBV5-1 and TRBJ1-2 gives the full variable domain: KAGVTQTPRYLIKTRGQQVTLSCSPISGHRSVSWYQQTPGQGLQFLFEYFSETQRNKGNFPGRFSGRQFSNSRSEMNVSTLELGDSALYLCASSLYGTDYGYTFGSGTRLTVV.

The chain joins TRBV5-1 to TRBJ2-7; D might be TRBD1 (6 bases). Trimming pared 0 bases from V and 3 bases from J, leaving 16 bases between. The V gene's germline CDR1 is SGHRS and CDR2 YFSETQ. The CDR3 runs to 16 residues. CDR3 in amino acids: CASSLGGGDNNYEQYF. The CDR3 DNA sequence: TGCGCCAGCAGCTTGGGTGGTGGGGACAACAACTACGAGCAGTACTTC.

The chain combines TRBV6-5 with TRBJ2-2; TRBD1 agrees at 9 bases. CDR1 is MNHEY, CDR2 SVGAGI, per germline. This CDR3 region has 14 residues. V lost 5 bases to trimming and J lost 5 bases; unmatched junction nucleotides: 3. The CDR3 DNA sequence: TGTGCCAGCAGTGGGACAGGGTTTACCGGGGAGCTGTTTTTT. This sequence encodes CASSGTGFTGELFF.

This sequence joins TRBV14 and TRBJ1-2; 8 positions agree with TRBD1. V was pared by 4 bases and J by 7 bases, with 5 bases of the junction left unmatched. The CDR3 length is 13 residues. CDR1 and CDR2 (germline): SGHDN, FVKESK. CDR3 in DNA: TGTGCCAGCAGCCCGCGGACAGGGCTTGGCTACACCTTC. This sequence encodes CASSPRTGLGYTF.

The chain uses TRBV5-6 and TRBJ2-5; weak D call: TRBD2 (6 bases). The V gene lost 1 base and the J gene lost 4 bases, with 8 bases spanning the gap. The germline CDR1 and CDR2 sequences are SGHDT and YYEEEE. The CDR3 length is 13 residues. The CDR3 nucleotides read TGTGCCAGCAGCTTGTACGGGGGAGAGACCCAGTACTTC. Encoded protein: CASSLYGGETQYF.

The rearrangement links TRBV15 to TRBJ2-5, with 9 bases that match TRBD1. Per the germline V gene, CDR1 is LNHNV and CDR2 is YYDKDF (reference sequence). This CDR3 comprises 13 residues. J lost 4 bases, V lost 5 bases, and 2 bases had no gene match. The CDR3 protein is CATSGTGRETQYF. In DNA form, the CDR3 reads TGTGCCACCAGCGGGACAGGGAGAGAGACCCAGTACTTC.

V is TRBV4-3 and J is TRBJ1-1; D call uncertain. The length of the CDR3 is 15 residues. CDR1 is LGHNA, CDR2 YSLEER, per germline. V shed 0 bases and J shed 4 bases, with 12 bases lying between them. The CDR3 DNA reads TGCGCCAGCAGCCAAGATCACGGAGTTCGCACTGAAGCTTTCTTT. Translating it yields CASSQDHGVRTEAFF.

The chain recombines TRBV4-1 with TRBJ2-7, with D possibly TRBD1 on 6 matching bases. The germline gives CDR1 MGHRA, CDR2 YSYEKL. CDR3 length: 13 amino acids. V shed 3 bases and J shed 9 bases, with 15 bases lying between them. The chain's CDR3 is CASSQQQGEGQYF. DNA of the CDR3: TGCGCCAGCAGCCAGCAACAGGGAGAGGGGCAGTACTTC.

The V and J genes are TRBV6-5 and TRBJ2-7; the match to TRBD2 covers 8 bases. Germline V gene lookup returns CDR1 MNHEY and CDR2 SVGAGI. V was clipped by 1 base and J by 7 bases; unmatched bases: 9. This CDR3 region has 15 residues. The CDR3 DNA follows: TGTGCCAGCAGTTACTTGGGTAGCGGGGCGGGAGAGCAGTACTTC. This codes for CASSYLGSGAGEQYF.